The next 27 T cell receptor beta chains were all read from a single sample in a study of CD8+ T cells in alopecia areata. In each case, RNA was isolated and then reverse transcribed into cDNA as the sequencing template. Using immunoSEQ multiplex PCR, the repertoire was profiled, and TCRdb retains in-frame clones only, with some absent. The table records 150,000 or so clones, less than 75% of them present only once. The source was CD8+ T cells sorted from blood, collected at week 0. The receptors shown here come from a human donor with alopecia areata.

The chain joins TRBV2 to TRBJ2-7; the match to TRBD2 covers 10 bases. This CDR3 is built from 16 residues. Germline V lookup: CDR1 SNHLY, CDR2 FYNNEI. Trimming removed 2 bases from V and 1 base from J; junction bases left unmatched: 5. The CDR3 DNA follows: TGTGCCAGCAGTGAATGGTCTAGCGGGGGATCCTACGAGCAGTACTTC. Its protein product is CASSEWSSGGSYEQYF.

The chain employs TRBV4-1 and TRBJ2-7; no definite D call. The CDR3 has 12 amino acids. V lost 0 bases, J lost 6 bases, and 6 bases lay in between. Germline CDR1 reads MGHRA; CDR2 reads YSYEKL. CDR3 region: CASSQDPFEQYF. CDR3 bases: TGCGCCAGCAGCCAAGATCCGTTCGAGCAGTACTTC.

The CDR3 DNA follows: TGTGCCAGCAGCACCTGGGGGGGGGACCAAGAGACCCAGTACTTC. As protein: CASSTWGGDQETQYF. The chain has TRBV27 and TRBJ2-5; 7 positions match TRBD2. CDR3 length: 15 amino acids. Germline values: CDR1 MNHEY, CDR2 SMNVEV (reference sequence). The V and J ends lost 6 bases and 0 bases, in that order; junction bases with no gene match: 7.

V usage is TRBV4-1 and J usage is TRBJ1-4, with a tentative D call TRBD1 (5 bases). V lost 7 bases and J 0 bases, leaving 6 bases between the germline ends. Germline V gene lookup returns CDR1 MGHRA and CDR2 YSYEKL. The CDR3 runs 13 residues. CDR3 amino acids: CASKTATNEKLFF. CDR3 DNA sequence: TGCGCCAGCAAGACAGCAACTAATGAAAAACTGTTTTTT.

This clone was observed a single time. The chain couples TRBV30 to TRBJ1-2, with 11 bases lining up with TRBD1. The germline V gene has CDR1 GTSNPN and CDR2 SVGIG (reference sequence). CDR3 length: 13 amino acids. With V trimmed by 7 bases and J by 4 bases, 5 bases remained unmatched. The CDR3 DNA follows: TGTGCCTCTCGGGACAGGGGGATCTATGGCTACACCTTC. It translates to CASRDRGIYGYTF.

The chain uses TRBV7-9 and TRBJ2-7; 7 bases agree with TRBD2. Trimming removed 5 bases from V and 5 bases from J; junction bases left unmatched: 18. The length of the CDR3 is 17 residues. Looked up from germline, CDR1 is SEHNR and CDR2 is FQNEAQ (reference sequence). CDR3: CASSIGTINVRSHEQYF. Here the CDR3 DNA reads TGTGCCAGCAGCATTGGGACTATCAATGTTAGGTCTCACGAGCAGTACTTC.

The V and J genes are TRBV5-1 and TRBJ2-7; possibly TRBD1 for D (6 bases). The V and J ends lost 4 bases and 7 bases respectively, with 36 bases between them. This CDR3 region has 20 residues. Germline V gene data show CDR1 as SGHRS and CDR2 as YFSETQ. CDR3 nucleotide sequence: TGCGCCAGCAGCCCGCTCTCTACACTGGAACAGGGCCCCCTCTTTGGGGAGCAGTACTTC. It codes for CASSPLSTLEQGPLFGEQYF. Supplemented by reference TRBV5-1 and TRBJ2-7, the full variable domain reads KAGVTQTPRYLIKTRGQQVTLSCSPISGHRSVSWYQQTPGQGLQFLFEYFSETQRNKGNFPGRFSGRQFSNSRSEMNVSTLELGDSALYLCASSPLSTLEQGPLFGEQYFGPGTRLTVT.

This chain connects TRBV5-6 to TRBJ2-7; 9 nucleotides agree with TRBD1. Per the germline V gene, CDR1 is SGHDT and CDR2 is YYEEEE. The CDR3 contains 15 residues. Germline trimming cut 4 bases from V and 5 bases from J; bases unmatched to any gene: 10. CDR3 DNA: TGTGCCAGCAGCCTTCCCGGGACAGGGCTCGACGAGCAGTACTTC. Its protein is CASSLPGTGLDEQYF. Full variable domain (rest looked up from reference TRBV5-6 and TRBJ2-7): DAGVTQSPTHLIKTRGQQVTLRCSPKSGHDTVSWYQQALGQGPQFIFQYYEEEERQRGNFPDRFSGHQFPNYSSELNVNALLLGDSALYLCASSLPGTGLDEQYFGPGTRLTVT.

This clone showed up just once. The genes are TRBV4-2 and TRBJ2-3; TRBD2 matches 13 bases. This CDR3 has 18 residues. Germline V CDR1 and CDR2: LGHNA, YNFKEQ. Losses at the gene ends were 7 bases for V and 3 bases for J; bases not matched to a gene: 13. The CDR3 sequence is CASTGLTSGGAMTDTQYF. The CDR3 nucleotides are TGTGCCAGCACCGGACTAACTAGCGGGGGGGCCATGACAGATACGCAGTATTTT.

The rearrangement links TRBV5-4 to TRBJ1-2; no firm D call. V was clipped by 2 bases and J by 0 bases, with 11 bases between them. The CDR3 is made up of 15 amino acids. Per germline, CDR1 SGHNT and CDR2 YYREEE (reference sequence). CDR3 DNA: TGTGCCAGCAGCTTCAACTCAGGAACTAACTATGGCTACACCTTC. Translated, it gives CASSFNSGTNYGYTF.

In its sample, this clone was seen a few times. The rearrangement uses TRBV5-1 and TRBJ1-4; D not resolved. The germline CDR1 and CDR2 sequences are SGHRS and YFSETQ. The V end was cut by 3 bases, the J end by 8 bases, with 14 bases between. This CDR3 is built from 14 residues. CDR3 in amino acids: CASSSGRDPEKLFF. The CDR3 DNA reads TGCGCCAGCAGCTCCGGTCGAGACCCAGAAAAACTGTTTTTT.

The chain employs TRBV14 and TRBJ1-2, with D unclear. Germline CDR1 is SGHDN and CDR2 is FVKESK. CDR3 length: 12 amino acids. Trimming pared 5 bases from V and 8 bases from J, leaving 12 bases between. DNA for the CDR3: TGTGCCAGCAGCGAGGATTTATGGGGCTACACCTTC. As protein: CASSEDLWGYTF.

This clone appeared once. CDR3 DNA sequence: TGTGCCAGCAGTAGGGCGGGTCACTTCGCGAACACCGGGGAGCTGTTTTTT. Residues: CASSRAGHFANTGELFF. The V call is TRBV27, the J call TRBJ2-2; D is perhaps TRBD2 (5 bases). This CDR3 has 17 residues. Between the trimmed V and J ends, which lost 5 bases and 0 bases, there was a span of 16 bases. CDR1 and CDR2 (germline): MNHEY, SMNVEV (reference sequence).

The genes are TRBV19 and TRBJ1-1; the D is unclear. In germline, CDR1 is LNHDA, CDR2 SQIVND (reference sequence). The CDR3 is 17 amino acids. Trimming pared 6 bases from V and 1 base from J, leaving 21 bases between. The CDR3 nucleotides are TGTGCCAGTAGGCTACGGGGTCCTCGTAAGAGGAACACTGAAGCTTTCTTT. Its protein is CASRLRGPRKRNTEAFF.

The rearrangement uses TRBV4-2 and TRBJ1-2; 9 nucleotides match TRBD1. The CDR3 covers 15 residues. Germline CDR1 LGHNA, CDR2 YNFKEQ. The V segment lost 0 bases and the J segment 6 bases; nucleotides outside the gene matches: 5. The DNA for the CDR3 is TGTGCCAGCAGCCAAGAGCTCGGGACAGGGAATGGCTACACCTTC. Its translation: CASSQELGTGNGYTF.

V gene TRBV7-8 combines with J gene TRBJ2-3; a weak D match, TRBD2 (5 bases). CDR3 size: 15 residues. Trimming removed 5 bases from V and 4 bases from J, with 16 bases in between. Germline V gives CDR1 SGHVS, CDR2 FQNEAQ. The CDR3 bases are TGTGCCAGCAGCCAGTACGGAGGAGGAGCAGATACGCAGTATTTT. Residues: CASSQYGGGADTQYF.

Written as DNA, the CDR3 is TGTGCCAGCAGCGTAGTTCCCAGTAGGGATACGCAGTATTTT. Amino acids: CASSVVPSRDTQYF. This chain links TRBV9 with TRBJ2-3; no clear D gene. CDR3 length equals 14 residues. The germline gives CDR1 SGDLS, CDR2 YYNGEE. V was pared by 0 bases and J by 6 bases, with 11 bases between.

The gene calls are TRBV7-9 and TRBJ2-1; the match to TRBD1 covers 7 bases. This CDR3 has 15 residues. Germline CDR1 is SEHNR and CDR2 is FQNEAQ (reference sequence). V trimming: 0 bases; J trimming: 7 bases; junction bases outside the gene matches: 6. The CDR3 protein is CASSLATGRLNEQFF. CDR3 nucleotide sequence: TGTGCCAGCAGCTTAGCGACAGGGAGATTGAATGAGCAGTTCTTC.

The chain joins TRBV29-1 to TRBJ2-2; 8 nucleotides agree with TRBD1. In germline, CDR1 is SQVTM, CDR2 ANQGSEA. The J segment lost 0 bases and the V segment lost 4 bases, leaving 10 bases of the junction unmatched. There are 17 residues in the CDR3. Here the CDR3 DNA reads TGCAGCGTTGCCAGGGACAGGTTTAATACGAACACCGGGGAGCTGTTTTTT. Translated, it gives CSVARDRFNTNTGELFF.

V and J are TRBV4-1 and TRBJ2-7; the D gene is possibly TRBD2 (5 bases). Looked up from germline, CDR1 is MGHRA and CDR2 is YSYEKL. Trimming removed 4 bases from V and 3 bases from J, with 7 bases in between. The length of the CDR3 is 12 residues. CDR3: CASSPGNYEQYF. The CDR3 DNA reads TGCGCCAGCAGCCCGGGGAACTACGAGCAGTACTTC.

The V and J genes are TRBV25-1 and TRBJ1-1; 8 bases agree with TRBD1. Unmatched junction bases numbered 7, after V lost 4 bases and J lost 0 bases. Germline CDR1 and CDR2: MGHDK and SYGVNS. The CDR3 runs to 16 residues. In DNA form, the CDR3 reads TGTGCCAGCAGTGGAGACAGGGGATGGATGAACACTGAAGCTTTCTTT. It is translated as CASSGDRGWMNTEAFF.

This clone was found once. The chain carries TRBV4-2 and TRBJ2-7; 10 bases are a match to TRBD2. Losses at the gene ends were 2 bases for V and 0 bases for J; bases not matched to a gene: 7. Germline lookup yields CDR1 LGHNA and CDR2 YNFKEQ. The CDR3 has 17 residues. The CDR3 spells CASSQTGTSVDSYEQYF. For the CDR3, the DNA is TGTGCCAGCAGCCAAACCGGGACTAGCGTAGACTCCTACGAGCAGTACTTC.

This chain uses TRBV6-5 with TRBJ2-2, with 12 bases matching TRBD1. This CDR3 spans 15 amino acids. Germline-derived CDR1 and CDR2 are MNHEY and SVGAGI. J gave up 6 bases and V 6 bases, and 5 bases lay outside the gene matches. CDR3 region: CASSSGTGGPGELFF. For the CDR3, the DNA is TGTGCCAGCAGCTCGGGGACAGGGGGCCCCGGGGAGCTGTTTTTT.

The V and J genes are TRBV29-1 and TRBJ2-7, with D possibly being TRBD2 (6 bases). The V and J ends lost 4 bases and 4 bases respectively, with 20 bases between them. The germline gives CDR1 SQVTM, CDR2 ANQGSEA. CDR3 length: 15 residues. In DNA, the CDR3 is TGCAGCGTTGGACGACCTGGGGGACTCCGATACGAGCAGTACTTC. Residues: CSVGRPGGLRYEQYF.

This chain connects TRBV13 to TRBJ1-1, with D unresolved. Germline CDR1 and CDR2: PRHDT and FYEKMQ (reference sequence). The CDR3 is 13 residues long. Trimming pared 6 bases from V and 0 bases from J, leaving 8 bases between. This CDR3 is CASSLTMNTEAFF. The CDR3 DNA sequence: TGTGCCAGCAGTTTGACGATGAACACTGAAGCTTTCTTT.

With respect to this clone: This specimen includes other DNA sequences encoding the same CDR3. The rearrangement uses TRBV6-5 and TRBJ1-1, with a possible D match to TRBD1 (6 bases). CDR3 length equals 13 residues. Looked up from germline, CDR1 is MNHEY and CDR2 is SVGAGI. V shed 0 bases and J shed 5 bases, with 7 bases lying between them. CDR3 coding DNA: TGTGCCAGCAGTTACTCAGGGGGGACTGAAGCTTTCTTT. It specifies CASSYSGGTEAFF.

This sequence joins TRBV5-6 and TRBJ2-3; TRBD1 matches 10 bases. This CDR3 region has 16 residues. Unmatched junction bases numbered 8, after V lost 3 bases and J lost 4 bases. CDR1 is SGHDT and CDR2 is YYEEEE in the germline V gene. This CDR3 reads CASSSQTGGLADTQYF. For the CDR3, the DNA is TGTGCCAGCAGCTCCCAGACAGGGGGCTTAGCAGATACGCAGTATTTT.